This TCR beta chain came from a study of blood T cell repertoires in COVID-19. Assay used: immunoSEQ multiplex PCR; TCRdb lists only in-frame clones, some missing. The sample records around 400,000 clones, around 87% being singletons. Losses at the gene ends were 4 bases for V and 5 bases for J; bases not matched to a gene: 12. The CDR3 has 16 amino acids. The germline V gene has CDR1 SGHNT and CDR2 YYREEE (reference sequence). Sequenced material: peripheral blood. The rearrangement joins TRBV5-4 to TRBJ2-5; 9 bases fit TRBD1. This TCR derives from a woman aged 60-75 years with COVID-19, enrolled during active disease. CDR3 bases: TGTGCCAGCAGCCAACGGACAGGGGCGGTTGGGGAGACCCAGTACTTC. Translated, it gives CASSQRTGAVGETQYF.